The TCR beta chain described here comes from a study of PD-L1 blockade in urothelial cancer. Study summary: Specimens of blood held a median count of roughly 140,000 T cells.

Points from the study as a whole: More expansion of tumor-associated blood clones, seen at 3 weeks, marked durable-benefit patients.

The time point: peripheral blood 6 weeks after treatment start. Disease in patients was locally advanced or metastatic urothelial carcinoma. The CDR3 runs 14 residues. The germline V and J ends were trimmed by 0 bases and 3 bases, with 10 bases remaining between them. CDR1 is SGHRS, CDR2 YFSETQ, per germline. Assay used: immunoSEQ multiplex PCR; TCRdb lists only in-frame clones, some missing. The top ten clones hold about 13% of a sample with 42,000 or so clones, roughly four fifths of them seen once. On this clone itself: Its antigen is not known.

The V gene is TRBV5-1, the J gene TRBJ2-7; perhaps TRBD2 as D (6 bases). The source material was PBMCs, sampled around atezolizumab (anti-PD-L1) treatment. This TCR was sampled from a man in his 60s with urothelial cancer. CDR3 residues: CASSLEGGYYEQYF. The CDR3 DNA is TGCGCCAGCAGCTTGGAAGGAGGGTACTACGAGCAGTACTTC.